A selection of T cell receptor beta chains follows, all from one sample in a study of T cells in Graves' hyperthyroidism and ophthalmopathy. TCRdb reprocessed the multiplex PCR reads via MiXCR and lists one record per CDR3 protein. The sample has approximately 740,000 distinct CDR3 sequences; 14% are singletons. Material for sequencing was blood. Every receptor here comes from a woman aged 18-35 years with Graves' hyperthyroidism. The CDR3 runs from the conserved cysteine through the conserved F or W. D genes are given only for firm matches. Where a row states a size, it is once, few, many or the class of an expanded clone; other rows omit it.

V gene: TRBV20-1; D gene: TRBD1; clone size: many; J gene: TRBJ1-1; CDR3 protein: CSAGTGMNTEAFF; CDR3 DNA: TGCAGTGCCGGGACAGGGATGAACACTGAAGCTTTCTTT
V gene: TRBV3-1; D gene: .; clone size: few; J gene: TRBJ2-5; CDR3 protein: CASSHPRAHQETQYF; CDR3 DNA: TGTGCCAGCAGCCACCCCCGGGCGCACCAAGAGACCCAGTACTTC
V gene: TRBV9; D gene: TRBD2; clone size: .; J gene: TRBJ2-1; CDR3 protein: CASSVEGTTNEQFF; CDR3 DNA: TGTGCCAGCAGCGTAGAAGGGACTACGAATGAGCAGTTCTTC
V gene: TRBV19; D gene: TRBD2; clone size: .; J gene: TRBJ2-7; CDR3 protein: CATAPSGASYEQYF; CDR3 DNA: TGTGCCACCGCCCCTAGCGGGGCCTCCTACGAGCAGTACTTC
V gene: TRBV20-1; D gene: TRBD1; clone size: many; J gene: TRBJ2-7; CDR3 protein: CSARVPGQGDYEQYF; CDR3 DNA: TGCAGTGCCAGAGTACCGGGACAGGGAGATTACGAGCAGTACTTC
V gene: TRBV29-1; D gene: .; clone size: few; J gene: TRBJ1-1; CDR3 protein: CSVETAWGGTEAFF; CDR3 DNA: TGCAGCGTTGAAACTGCCTGGGGGGGCACTGAAGCTTTCTTT
V gene: TRBV6-6; D gene: .; clone size: .; J gene: TRBJ2-7; CDR3 protein: CASSYSAGSRGDEQYF; CDR3 DNA: TGTGCCAGCAGTTACTCGGCGGGATCTCGAGGCGACGAGCAGTACTTC
V gene: TRBV3-1; D gene: .; clone size: .; J gene: TRBJ1-4; CDR3 protein: CASSLRGARNEKLFF; CDR3 DNA: TGTGCCAGCAGCCTAAGAGGGGCCAGGAATGAAAAACTGTTTTTT
V gene: TRBV7-2; D gene: .; clone size: many; J gene: TRBJ1-5; CDR3 protein: CASSLVPGDQPQHF; CDR3 DNA: TGTGCCAGCAGCTTAGTTCCAGGAGATCAGCCCCAGCATTTT
V gene: TRBV3-1; D gene: .; clone size: few; J gene: TRBJ2-7; CDR3 protein: CASSQYLATYEQYF; CDR3 DNA: TGTGCCAGCAGCCAGTACCTAGCGACCTACGAGCAGTACTTC
V gene: TRBV28; D gene: .; clone size: .; J gene: TRBJ2-1; CDR3 protein: CASSLRGGTLPTYNEQFF; CDR3 DNA: TGTGCCAGCAGCTTACGTGGGGGTACACTACCCACCTACAATGAGCAGTTCTTC
V gene: TRBV5-1; D gene: .; clone size: .; J gene: TRBJ2-2; CDR3 protein: CASSSIRTAGTGELFF; CDR3 DNA: TGCGCCAGCAGCTCTATTCGGACAGCTGGGACCGGGGAGCTGTTTTTT
V gene: TRBV12-3/TRBV12-4; D gene: .; clone size: many; J gene: TRBJ2-7; CDR3 protein: CASSLGSGNYEQYF; CDR3 DNA: TGTGCCAGCAGTTTGGGGTCGGGGAACTACGAGCAGTACTTC
V gene: TRBV6-2/TRBV6-3; D gene: TRBD1; clone size: .; J gene: TRBJ2-7; CDR3 protein: CASSYPSTGAVSYEQYF; CDR3 DNA: TGTGCCAGCAGTTACCCCTCCACAGGGGCGGTCTCCTACGAGCAGTACTTC
V gene: TRBV6-2/TRBV6-3; D gene: .; clone size: many; J gene: TRBJ2-1; CDR3 protein: CASSYNAEEAINEQFF; CDR3 DNA: TGTGCCAGCAGTTACAATGCGGAGGAGGCCATTAATGAGCAGTTCTTC
V gene: TRBV19; D gene: TRBD2; clone size: .; J gene: TRBJ2-2; CDR3 protein: CASMSGGTNTGELFF; CDR3 DNA: TGTGCCAGTATGTCGGGGGGAACTAACACCGGGGAGCTGTTTTTT
V gene: TRBV7-6; D gene: .; clone size: many; J gene: TRBJ2-1; CDR3 protein: CASSPLDGSRYNEQFF; CDR3 DNA: TGTGCCAGCAGCCCCTTGGACGGTAGCCGTTACAATGAGCAGTTCTTC
V gene: TRBV11-2; D gene: .; clone size: many; J gene: TRBJ2-5; CDR3 protein: CASSSSRTLQETQYF; CDR3 DNA: TGTGCCAGCAGCTCTAGCAGGACACTCCAAGAGACCCAGTACTTC
V gene: TRBV6-2/TRBV6-3; D gene: .; clone size: few; J gene: TRBJ1-6; CDR3 protein: CASSWGNSPLHF; CDR3 DNA: TGTGCCAGCAGTTGGGGAAATTCACCCCTCCACTTT
V gene: TRBV28; D gene: .; clone size: many; J gene: TRBJ2-3; CDR3 protein: CASRLFGRYTDTQYF; CDR3 DNA: TGTGCCAGCAGGCTGTTCGGGCGGTACACAGATACGCAGTATTTT
V gene: TRBV7-3; D gene: .; clone size: many; J gene: TRBJ2-1; CDR3 protein: CASSQLNGGMAAGEQFF; CDR3 DNA: TGTGCCAGCAGCCAACTCAACGGAGGGATGGCCGCTGGGGAGCAGTTCTTC
V gene: TRBV12-3/TRBV12-4; D gene: TRBD1; clone size: many; J gene: TRBJ2-1; CDR3 protein: CATTAPSGQGFVFPYNEQFF; CDR3 DNA: TGTGCCACCACAGCCCCTTCGGGACAGGGTTTCGTATTTCCCTACAATGAGCAGTTCTTC
V gene: TRBV13; D gene: TRBD1; clone size: few; J gene: TRBJ1-2; CDR3 protein: CASSLGPGQDPYGYTF; CDR3 DNA: TGTGCCAGCAGCTTAGGACCGGGACAGGACCCCTATGGCTACACCTTC
V gene: TRBV18; D gene: .; clone size: .; J gene: TRBJ2-5; CDR3 protein: CASSSSDWYQETQYF; CDR3 DNA: TGTGCCAGCTCATCGAGTGACTGGTACCAAGAGACCCAGTACTTC
V gene: TRBV7-9; D gene: TRBD1; clone size: .; J gene: TRBJ2-7; CDR3 protein: CASSPGVGTGPHEQYF; CDR3 DNA: TGTGCCAGCAGCCCTGGCGTCGGGACAGGGCCTCACGAGCAGTACTTC
V gene: TRBV20-1; D gene: TRBD2; clone size: .; J gene: TRBJ2-1; CDR3 protein: CSASTSGSWDEQFF; CDR3 DNA: TGCAGTGCTTCTACTAGCGGGAGCTGGGATGAGCAGTTCTTC
V gene: TRBV2; D gene: .; clone size: many; J gene: TRBJ1-5; CDR3 protein: CASSVRGHGNQPQHF; CDR3 DNA: TGTGCCAGCAGTGTTCGGGGGCATGGCAATCAGCCCCAGCATTTT
V gene: TRBV5-1; D gene: .; clone size: .; J gene: TRBJ2-7; CDR3 protein: CASSFVTGFSYEQYF; CDR3 DNA: TGCGCCAGCAGCTTCGTAACCGGTTTCTCCTACGAGCAGTACTTC
V gene: TRBV7-9; D gene: .; clone size: .; J gene: TRBJ2-1; CDR3 protein: CASRGVDAYNEQFF; CDR3 DNA: TGTGCCAGCAGGGGGGTGGATGCCTACAATGAGCAGTTCTTC
V gene: TRBV11-3; D gene: .; clone size: .; J gene: TRBJ2-5; CDR3 protein: CASSLSSFETQYF; CDR3 DNA: TGTGCCAGCAGCTTAAGTTCGTTCGAGACCCAGTACTTC
V gene: TRBV20-1; D gene: .; clone size: many; J gene: TRBJ2-4; CDR3 protein: CSATGARAKNIQYF; CDR3 DNA: TGCAGTGCTACCGGGGCTAGGGCCAAAAACATTCAGTACTTC
V gene: TRBV28; D gene: .; clone size: .; J gene: TRBJ2-3; CDR3 protein: CASTLETSSTDTQYF; CDR3 DNA: TGTGCCAGCACACTCGAAACTTCTAGCACAGATACGCAGTATTTT
V gene: TRBV10-2; D gene: TRBD2; clone size: many; J gene: TRBJ2-5; CDR3 protein: CASSGLAVGEETQYF; CDR3 DNA: TGCGCCAGCAGCGGACTAGCGGTGGGGGAGGAGACCCAGTACTTC
V gene: TRBV11-2; D gene: .; clone size: few; J gene: TRBJ1-3; CDR3 protein: CASSPVVGNTIYF; CDR3 DNA: TGTGCCAGCAGCCCAGTCGTTGGAAACACCATATATTTT
V gene: TRBV4-2; D gene: TRBD1; clone size: many; J gene: TRBJ1-5; CDR3 protein: CASSQTWTGFNQPQHF; CDR3 DNA: TGTGCCAGCAGCCAGACGTGGACAGGCTTTAATCAGCCCCAGCATTTT
V gene: TRBV6-1; D gene: .; clone size: few; J gene: TRBJ2-7; CDR3 protein: CASMEGQQREQYF; CDR3 DNA: TGTGCCAGCATGGAGGGGCAACAACGCGAGCAGTACTTC
V gene: TRBV13; D gene: TRBD1; clone size: many; J gene: TRBJ2-7; CDR3 protein: CASSLERDRGSRGAYEQYF; CDR3 DNA: TGTGCCAGCAGCTTAGAGCGGGACAGGGGGTCTCGTGGTGCGTACGAGCAGTACTTC
V gene: TRBV18; D gene: TRBD2; clone size: many; J gene: TRBJ2-1; CDR3 protein: CASSLPGGHNEQFF; CDR3 DNA: TGTGCCAGCTCACTTCCGGGGGGGCACAATGAGCAGTTCTTC
V gene: TRBV29-1; D gene: .; clone size: .; J gene: TRBJ2-5; CDR3 protein: CSVHPEEETQYF; CDR3 DNA: TGCAGCGTTCATCCGGAGGAAGAGACCCAGTACTTC
V gene: TRBV5-6; D gene: .; clone size: .; J gene: TRBJ2-5; CDR3 protein: CASSLGPEGETQYF; CDR3 DNA: TGTGCCAGCAGCCTGGGCCCCGAAGGGGAGACCCAGTACTTC
V gene: TRBV20-1; D gene: TRBD2; clone size: many; J gene: TRBJ2-5; CDR3 protein: CSARVPSGSGGGQETQYF; CDR3 DNA: TGCAGTGCTAGAGTCCCGTCAGGGAGCGGGGGGGGTCAAGAGACCCAGTACTTC
V gene: TRBV12-3/TRBV12-4; D gene: .; clone size: many; J gene: TRBJ2-7; CDR3 protein: CASSPTGEGHEQYF; CDR3 DNA: TGTGCCAGCAGTCCGACAGGGGAGGGCCACGAGCAGTACTTC
V gene: TRBV27; D gene: TRBD2; clone size: many; J gene: TRBJ2-3; CDR3 protein: CASRIEHRLAGPDTQYF; CDR3 DNA: TGTGCCAGCAGAATAGAACACCGACTAGCGGGCCCAGATACGCAGTATTTT
V gene: TRBV20-1; D gene: TRBD2; clone size: many; J gene: TRBJ2-1; CDR3 protein: CSARPPLGELAGVGNEQFF; CDR3 DNA: TGCAGTGCTAGACCCCCTCTCGGTGAGCTAGCGGGAGTAGGGAATGAGCAGTTCTTC
V gene: TRBV20-1; D gene: .; clone size: many; J gene: TRBJ2-3; CDR3 protein: CSARVFGDSFTDTQYF; CDR3 DNA: TGCAGTGCTAGAGTATTCGGGGACTCGTTCACAGATACGCAGTATTTT
V gene: TRBV6-1; D gene: TRBD1; clone size: few; J gene: TRBJ2-2; CDR3 protein: CASTLEGTGDPGEPFF; CDR3 DNA: TGTGCCAGCACCCTAGAGGGGACAGGGGATCCCGGGGAGCCGTTTTTT
V gene: TRBV7-6; D gene: .; clone size: many; J gene: TRBJ1-1; CDR3 protein: CASSLAQGMNTEAFF; CDR3 DNA: TGTGCCAGCAGCTTAGCGCAGGGGATGAACACTGAAGCTTTCTTT
V gene: TRBV24-1; D gene: .; clone size: many; J gene: TRBJ1-1; CDR3 protein: CATSEGNTEAFF; CDR3 DNA: TGTGCCACCAGTGAGGGGAACACTGAAGCTTTCTTT
V gene: TRBV30; D gene: TRBD1; clone size: few; J gene: TRBJ2-4; CDR3 protein: CAWSDGTGAPKNIQYF; CDR3 DNA: TGTGCCTGGAGTGACGGGACAGGGGCCCCCAAAAACATTCAGTACTTC
V gene: TRBV10-3; D gene: .; clone size: few; J gene: TRBJ1-1; CDR3 protein: CAIKGDPGAEAFF; CDR3 DNA: TGTGCCATCAAAGGCGATCCTGGCGCTGAAGCTTTCTTT
V gene: TRBV7-3; D gene: .; clone size: .; J gene: TRBJ1-4; CDR3 protein: CASSSPGTALINEKLFF; CDR3 DNA: TGTGCCAGCAGCTCACCTGGGACCGCCCTTATAAATGAAAAACTGTTTTTT
V gene: TRBV12-3/TRBV12-4; D gene: TRBD1; clone size: .; J gene: TRBJ2-7; CDR3 protein: CASSGDRAEEQYF; CDR3 DNA: TGTGCCAGCAGTGGGGACAGGGCGGAAGAGCAGTACTTC
V gene: TRBV29-1; D gene: .; clone size: many; J gene: TRBJ1-5; CDR3 protein: CSVEPGTGEPQHF; CDR3 DNA: TGCAGCGTTGAACCCGGGACCGGGGAGCCCCAGCATTTT
V gene: TRBV30; D gene: .; clone size: many; J gene: TRBJ2-1; CDR3 protein: CAWSVLNEQFF; CDR3 DNA: TGTGCCTGGAGTGTATTAAATGAGCAGTTCTTC
V gene: TRBV27; D gene: .; clone size: .; J gene: TRBJ1-5; CDR3 protein: CASSPQGRAQPQHF; CDR3 DNA: TGTGCCAGCAGTCCACAGGGAAGGGCTCAGCCCCAGCATTTT
V gene: TRBV6-5; D gene: .; clone size: .; J gene: TRBJ2-7; CDR3 protein: CASSYSGRKTSYEQYF; CDR3 DNA: TGTGCCAGCAGTTACTCGGGGCGTAAAACCTCCTACGAGCAGTACTTC
V gene: TRBV19; D gene: .; clone size: few; J gene: TRBJ1-2; CDR3 protein: CASSGTETGGYTF; CDR3 DNA: TGTGCCAGTTCCGGGACCGAGACCGGCGGCTACACCTTC